The T cell receptor beta chain described here comes from a study of T cell responses to AZD1222 COVID-19 vaccine. TCRdb's table, derived via immunoSEQ multiplex PCR, lists solely in-frame clones and lacks some. Of under 250,000 clones listed, around 93% are singletons. CDR3 length: 16 residues. CDR1 is SEHNR and CDR2 is FQNEAQ in the germline V gene (reference sequence). V lost 1 base to trimming and J lost 5 bases, with 15 bases between them. Study conclusions and caveats: Baseline seropositivity occurred in only 5 to 7 AZD1222 recipients. A rise in Spike-specific TCR breadth and depth followed two AZD1222 doses. There were repertoire samples only from the period after the peak T cell response. Donors in the cohort were predominantly white British and more often female, and clonal diversity was possibly underestimated.

Concerning this clone: Its antigen is not known.

This clonotype originated in an adult in good health. V usage is TRBV7-9 and J usage is TRBJ1-5; perhaps TRBD1 as D (6 bases). The sample in question was peripheral blood, obtained on day 0 of MenACWY control vaccination. The CDR3 nucleotides read TGTGCCAGCAGCTTAGGGAGGGGGAGGGAGGATCAGCCCCAGCATTTT. It encodes CASSLGRGREDQPQHF.